A single sample is the source of the 15 T cell receptor beta chains below, sequenced in a study of a mutant IDH1 vaccine in newly diagnosed glioma. Profiled with immunoSEQ multiplex PCR; TCRdb holds only in-frame clones, not every one. The table shows roughly 43,000 clones, with 82% occurring only once. Their antigens remain unidentified. Time point meaning: week 47, end of study. Alongside topical imiquimod, each dose of vaccine comprised 300 ug of mutant IDH1 20-mer peptide. The sample in question was PBMCs, obtained from a glioma patient whose treatment included an IDH1 peptide vaccine. These receptors originate from a man younger than 30 with glioma. Some clones in this sample may be carry-over from other donors' samples.

The chain is built from TRBV7-2 and TRBJ1-3; D possibly corresponds to TRBD1 (6 bases). The CDR3 is 14 residues long. With 5 bases removed from V and 0 bases from J, the gap between germline ends came to 8 bases. Germline V lookup: CDR1 SGHTA, CDR2 FQGNSA. The CDR3 DNA follows: TGTGCCAGCAGCCGGACAGTCTCTGGAAACACCATATATTTT. Amino acids: CASSRTVSGNTIYF.

Here the CDR3 reads CASSLNPYEQYF. Here the CDR3 DNA reads TGTGCCAGCAGCTTAAACCCCTACGAGCAGTACTTC. The chain is built from TRBV7-8 and TRBJ2-7; no definite D call. Germline loops: CDR1 SGHVS, CDR2 FQNEAQ. The CDR3 contains 12 residues. The germline V and J ends were trimmed by 2 bases and 2 bases, with 4 bases remaining between them.

This clone has just one count. The V gene is TRBV4-2, the J gene TRBJ2-7, with no clear D. Germline V gene sequence: CDR1 LGHNA, CDR2 YNFKEQ. The length of the CDR3 is 15 residues. The ends were cut back, 2 bases at V and 2 bases at J, with 13 bases in the middle. The CDR3 DNA is TGTGCCAGCAGCCAAAGAATGGGTGAACCCTACGAGCAGTACTTC. This codes for CASSQRMGEPYEQYF.

The V and J genes are TRBV6-6 and TRBJ1-1, with D unresolved. CDR1 MNHNY and CDR2 SVGAGI come from the germline V gene (reference sequence). This CDR3 spans 13 amino acids. V shed 2 bases and J shed 5 bases, with 9 bases lying between them. CDR3 DNA: TGTGCCAGCAGTTACCCCCGGTGGACTGAAGCTTTCTTT. Translation: CASSYPRWTEAFF.

V is TRBV5-1 and J is TRBJ1-1, with D possibly TRBD1 on 6 matching bases. The germline gives CDR1 SGHRS, CDR2 YFSETQ. V gave up 0 bases and J gave up 1 base, with 10 bases separating them. This CDR3 contains 15 residues. In nucleotides, the CDR3 is TGCGCCAGCAGCTTGGGGGGGCTGCCGAACACTGAAGCTTTCTTT. Its translation is CASSLGGLPNTEAFF.

The chain carries TRBV19 and TRBJ1-5; TRBD1 matches at 7 bases. The trim removed 5 bases at V and 0 bases at J, leaving 7 bases unmatched. Germline CDR1 reads LNHDA; CDR2 reads SQIVND (reference sequence). The CDR3 is 16 residues long. For the CDR3, the DNA is TGTGCCAGTAGTTCCGGGACAGCATTTAGCAATCAGCCCCAGCATTTT. This encodes CASSSGTAFSNQPQHF.

V is TRBV18 and J is TRBJ2-7; D not resolved. The CDR3 spans 15 residues. Germline V lookup: CDR1 KGHSH, CDR2 LQKENI. V gave up 0 bases and J gave up 2 bases, with 11 bases separating them. CDR3 bases: TGTGCCAGCTCACCACCACGAACCTCCGCCTACGAGCAGTACTTC. Protein sequence: CASSPPRTSAYEQYF.

The rearrangement links TRBV4-2 to TRBJ2-1; D not certain. Trimming shortened V by 4 bases and J by 8 bases, and 9 bases separated the two germline ends. There are 12 residues in the CDR3. Germline CDR1 and CDR2: LGHNA and YNFKEQ. CDR3 nucleotides: TGTGCCAGCAGCCGCGGCATTGATGAGCAGTTCTTC. This translates into CASSRGIDEQFF.

The chain links TRBV5-1 to TRBJ2-1, with a possible D match to TRBD2 (5 bases). There are 14 residues in the CDR3. Germline CDR1 reads SGHRS; CDR2 reads YFSETQ. The V gene lost 7 bases and the J gene lost 0 bases, with 11 bases spanning the gap. CDR3 protein: CASRGLSSYNEQFF. CDR3 DNA: TGCGCCAGCCGTGGACTCAGCTCCTACAATGAGCAGTTCTTC.

The chain combines TRBV14 with TRBJ2-7; 10 positions match TRBD2. This CDR3 contains 13 residues. J was trimmed by 11 bases and V by 4 bases; bases with no gene match: 8. CDR1 and CDR2 (germline): SGHDN, FVKESK. The CDR3 DNA reads TGTGCCAGCAGCCGTAGCGGGAGGCCCCGTGAGTACTTC. It specifies CASSRSGRPREYF.

The chain has TRBV9 and TRBJ1-2, with D possibly TRBD1 on 6 matching bases. This CDR3 spans 14 amino acids. Germline CDR1 is SGDLS and CDR2 is YYNGEE. The V gene lost 4 bases and the J gene lost 4 bases, with 14 bases spanning the gap. The CDR3 spells CASSTTGHLYGYTF. CDR3 coding DNA: TGTGCCAGCAGCACGACGGGACACCTCTATGGCTACACCTTC.

The CDR3 here is CASSLSNYQETQYF. The CDR3 region has the DNA TGTGCCAGCAGCTTGTCCAACTACCAAGAGACCCAGTACTTC. This chain joins TRBV5-4 and TRBJ2-5, with unresolved D. Trimming took 1 base from V and 0 from J, leaving 7 bases between them. The V gene's germline CDR1 is SGHNT and CDR2 YYREEE (reference sequence). The CDR3 extends over 14 amino acids.

This clone was counted a single time. The chain carries TRBV5-1 and TRBJ2-1, with D maybe TRBD1 (6 bases). There are 14 residues in the CDR3. Germline V CDR1 and CDR2: SGHRS, YFSETQ. The ends were cut back, 2 bases at V and 3 bases at J, with 9 bases in the middle. The CDR3 loop reads CASSFNRDYNEQFF. The CDR3 nucleotides are TGCGCCAGCAGCTTCAACAGGGACTACAATGAGCAGTTCTTC. Full variable domain (outside the CDR3, taken from reference TRBV5-1 and TRBJ2-1): KAGVTQTPRYLIKTRGQQVTLSCSPISGHRSVSWYQQTPGQGLQFLFEYFSETQRNKGNFPGRFSGRQFSNSRSEMNVSTLELGDSALYLCASSFNRDYNEQFFGPGTRLTVL.

This chain links TRBV5-4 with TRBJ1-2; D possibly corresponds to TRBD1 (5 bases). The CDR3 runs to 13 residues. Germline CDR1 SGHNT, CDR2 YYREEE (reference sequence). Trimming removed 0 bases from V and 4 bases from J, with 7 bases in between. DNA of the CDR3: TGTGCCAGCAGCTTGGATAGGGGCTATGGCTACACCTTC. Translated, it gives CASSLDRGYGYTF.

The J gene is TRBJ2-1, the V gene TRBV5-1; TRBD1 is a possible D gene (5 bases). Germline V gives CDR1 SGHRS, CDR2 YFSETQ. V lost 2 bases and J lost 7, with 16 bases in between. The CDR3 covers 15 residues. The CDR3 DNA is TGCGCCAGCAGCTTAGGAAGACAGTCCGGGAATGAGCAGTTCTTC. It encodes CASSLGRQSGNEQFF.